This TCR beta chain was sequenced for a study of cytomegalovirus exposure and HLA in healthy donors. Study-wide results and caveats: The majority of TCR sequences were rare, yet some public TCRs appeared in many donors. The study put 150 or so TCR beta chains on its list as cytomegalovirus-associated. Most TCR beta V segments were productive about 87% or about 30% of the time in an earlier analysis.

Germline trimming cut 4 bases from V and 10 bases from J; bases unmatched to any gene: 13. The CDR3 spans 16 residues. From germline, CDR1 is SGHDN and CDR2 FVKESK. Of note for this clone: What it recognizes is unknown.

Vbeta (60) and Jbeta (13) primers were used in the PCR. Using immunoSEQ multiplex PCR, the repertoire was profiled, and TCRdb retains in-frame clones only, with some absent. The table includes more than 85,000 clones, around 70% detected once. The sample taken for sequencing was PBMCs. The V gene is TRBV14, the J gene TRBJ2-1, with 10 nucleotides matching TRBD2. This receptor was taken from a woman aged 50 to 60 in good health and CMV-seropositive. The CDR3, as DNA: TGTGCCAGCAGCCTCGTCACTAGCGGGGCCTGGGGGGAGCAGTTCTTC. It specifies CASSLVTSGAWGEQFF.